This passage covers 32 T cell receptor beta chains from one sample sequenced in a study of Graves' ophthalmopathy and Graves' hyperthyroidism. TCR beta CDR3 regions were amplified from RNA transcripts. The library came from an HTBI-primed first-round RT-PCR and a second-round multiplex PCR. TCRdb called the multiplex PCR reads again in MiXCR, with one record for every CDR3 protein. The sample lists about 400,000 distinct CDR3 sequences, about a sixth occurring once. Sequencing was done on a sample of peripheral blood. The origin of the receptors is a woman between 18 and 29 years old with Graves' ophthalmopathy.

This clonotype showed up many times. The chain has TRBV28 and TRBJ1-3; D is undetermined. The length of the CDR3 is 12 residues. Germline V lookup: CDR1 MDHEN, CDR2 SYDVKM. The CDR3 region is CASASSGNTIYF. CDR3 sequence (DNA): TGTGCTTCGGCTAGCTCTGGAAACACCATATATTTT.

In this sample, this clonotype turned up many times. This rearrangement joins TRBV30 to TRBJ2-7; D may be TRBD2 (5 bases). Trimming shortened V by 3 bases and J by 1 base, and 13 bases separated the two germline ends. This CDR3 is 14 amino acids long. Germline V gene lookup returns CDR1 GTSNPN and CDR2 SVGIG (reference sequence). The CDR3 DNA is TGTGCCTGGAGACGGGCAAGGGAGTCCTACGAGCAGTACTTC. Translated, it gives CAWRRARESYEQYF.

This clonotype showed up many times. This chain joins TRBV27 and TRBJ1-6, with 8 bases matching TRBD1. CDR1 and CDR2 from the germline V gene are MNHEY and SMNVEV (reference sequence). The V and J ends lost 5 bases and 9 bases, in that order; junction bases with no gene match: 9. This CDR3 has 15 amino acids. DNA of the CDR3: TGTGCCAGCAGTCCCCGGGACAGGCCCATTTCACCCCTCCACTTT. Protein: CASSPRDRPISPLHF.

This clonotype was counted at least ten times. The chain carries TRBV4-2 and TRBJ2-5; D uncertain. Germline V gene sequence: CDR1 LGHNA, CDR2 YNFKEQ. This CDR3 region has 13 residues. The V and J ends lost 0 bases and 9 bases respectively, with 11 bases between them. The CDR3 DNA is TGTGCCAGCAGCCAAGAAGGGCCGGACCCCCAGTACTTC. It yields the protein CASSQEGPDPQYF.

In its sample, this clonotype was seen a few times. The V call is TRBV11-2, the J call TRBJ1-5; 8 bases fit TRBD1. With 2 bases clipped from V and 7 bases from J, the junction kept 10 bases outside the gene matches. This CDR3 region has 16 residues. Germline CDR1 and CDR2: SGHAT and FQNNGV. DNA for the CDR3: TGTGCCAGCAGCTTATTTGGACAGGGAACGGGACAGCCCCAGCATTTT. This codes for CASSLFGQGTGQPQHF. The entire variable domain, with the rest obtained from reference TRBV11-2 and TRBJ1-5, is as follows: EAGVAQSPRYKIIEKRQSVAFWCNPISGHATLYWYQQILGQGPKLLIQFQNNGVVDDSQLPKDRFSAERLKGVDSTLKIQPAKLEDSAVYLCASSLFGQGTGQPQHFGDGTRLSIL.

This clonotype appeared many times. The rearrangement uses TRBV6-5 and TRBJ1-5, with D possibly TRBD1 on 5 matching bases. V lost 7 bases and J 2 bases, leaving 18 bases between the germline ends. The CDR3 runs to 16 residues. Germline V CDR1 and CDR2: MNHEY, SVGAGI. This chain's CDR3 is CASKSWGGDGNQPQHF. The CDR3 coding sequence is TGTGCCAGCAAATCATGGGGTGGGGACGGCAATCAGCCCCAGCATTTT.

Ten or more counts support this clonotype. This sequence may be a read error, since a much larger clone differs from it by one base. V usage is TRBV19 and J usage is TRBJ1-1; no clear D. The CDR3 extends over 13 amino acids. The germline V and J ends were trimmed by 2 bases and 1 base, with 5 bases remaining between them. The germline gives CDR1 LNHDA, CDR2 SQIVND (reference sequence). CDR3 region: CASSIRQNTEAFF. CDR3 nucleotides: TGTGCCAGTAGTATAAGGCAGAACACTGAAGCTTTCTTT.

This clonotype was counted at least ten times. The chain carries TRBV29-1 and TRBJ1-2; the match to TRBD1 covers 9 bases. This CDR3 has 15 residues. V shed 3 bases and J 8 bases; nucleotides not matched to a gene: 13. Germline V gene lookup returns CDR1 SQVTM and CDR2 ANQGSEA. CDR3 protein: CSVDKSTGGLEGYTF. The CDR3 DNA reads TGCAGCGTTGATAAATCGACAGGGGGTTTAGAGGGCTACACCTTC.

This clonotype appeared many times. The chain joins TRBV27 to TRBJ1-1, with D perhaps matching TRBD1 (6 bases). CDR1 and CDR2 (germline): MNHEY, SMNVEV (reference sequence). CDR3 length equals 18 residues. Trimming removed 3 bases from V and 6 bases from J, with 26 bases in between. The CDR3 reads CASSFHQKGGRKSAEAFF. CDR3 nucleotide sequence: TGTGCCAGCAGTTTCCACCAAAAAGGGGGGCGAAAGAGCGCTGAAGCTTTCTTT.

Ten or more counts support this clonotype. The chain couples TRBV11-3 to TRBJ2-2, with a tentative D call TRBD2 (5 bases). CDR1 and CDR2 from the germline V gene are SGHNT and YENEEA. CDR3 length: 12 amino acids. The ends were cut back, 4 bases at V and 7 bases at J, with 7 bases in the middle. The DNA for the CDR3 is TGTGCCAGCAGCTCGGACTTCGGGGAGCTGTTTTTT. Translated, it gives CASSSDFGELFF.

This clonotype came up many times. The chain links TRBV12-3 or TRBV12-4 to TRBJ1-1; D gene unclear. This CDR3 is built from 12 residues. Trimming pared 2 bases from V and 8 bases from J, leaving 9 bases between. The CDR3 bases are TGTGCCAGCAGTTTAAGGCGTTTCGAAGCTTTCTTT. It translates to CASSLRRFEAFF.

This clonotype occurred many times. The chain joins TRBV7-2 to TRBJ2-5; the D gene is possibly TRBD1 (6 bases). Between the trimmed V and J ends, which lost 2 bases and 12 bases, there was a span of 16 bases. The CDR3 loop spans 13 amino acids. In germline, CDR1 is SGHTA, CDR2 FQGNSA. CDR3 amino acids: CASSLLRQGFEYF. For the CDR3, the DNA is TGTGCCAGCAGCTTATTACGCCAGGGGTTCGAGTACTTC.

This clonotype came up many times. This chain joins TRBV6-5 and TRBJ2-2, with D tentatively TRBD2 (6 bases). CDR1 and CDR2 from the germline V gene are MNHEY and SVGAGI. Trimming pared 4 bases from V and 3 bases from J, leaving 9 bases between. The length of the CDR3 is 14 residues. For the CDR3, the DNA is TGTGCCAGCAGTTCGGGACTGTACACCGGGGAGCTGTTTTTT. This encodes CASSSGLYTGELFF.

This clonotype was counted many times. The genes are TRBV20-1 and TRBJ1-1, with D hard to call. The CDR3 is 14 residues long. Trimming shortened V by 7 bases and J by 5 bases, and 20 bases separated the two germline ends. The V gene's germline CDR1 is DFQATT and CDR2 SNEGSKA (reference sequence). The CDR3 loop reads CSGVVGRIGTEAFF. CDR3 DNA sequence: TGCAGTGGGGTGGTGGGGAGGATAGGGACTGAAGCTTTCTTT.

V gene TRBV13 combines with J gene TRBJ2-7; 10 positions match TRBD2. CDR1 is PRHDT, CDR2 FYEKMQ, per germline (reference sequence). This CDR3 is built from 19 residues. Losses at the gene ends were 1 base for V and 0 bases for J; bases not matched to a gene: 12. CDR3 sequence reads: CASSLEGLAGAAFSYEQYF. CDR3 bases: TGTGCCAGCAGCTTAGAGGGGCTAGCGGGAGCCGCTTTCTCCTACGAGCAGTACTTC. The full variable domain, in which reference TRBV13 and TRBJ2-7 provide the parts outside the CDR3, is AAGVIQSPRHLIKEKRETATLKCYPIPRHDTVYWYQQGPGQDPQFLISFYEKMQSDKGSIPDRFSAQQFSDYHSELNMSSLELGDSALYFCASSLEGLAGAAFSYEQYFGPGTRLTVT.

This clonotype was counted many times. The chain carries TRBV2 and TRBJ1-1; D is undetermined. The V gene lost 2 bases and the J gene lost 0 bases, with 10 bases spanning the gap. This CDR3 is 15 amino acids long. CDR1 and CDR2 from the germline V gene are SNHLY and FYNNEI. CDR3 nucleotides: TGTGCCAGCAGTGAAAGAACGGCATTGAACACTGAAGCTTTCTTT. It yields the protein CASSERTALNTEAFF.

This clonotype has ten or more counts. V usage is TRBV20-1 and J usage is TRBJ2-7; the D gene is possibly TRBD1 (6 bases). This CDR3 has 13 amino acids. V shed 3 bases and J shed 7 bases, with 16 bases lying between them. From germline, CDR1 is DFQATT and CDR2 SNEGSKA (reference sequence). The CDR3 protein is CSARTGKIVEQYF. In DNA, the CDR3 is TGCAGTGCTAGGACAGGAAAAATAGTTGAGCAGTACTTC.

This clonotype was detected only a few times. V usage is TRBV30 and J usage is TRBJ1-2; possible D gene TRBD1, 5 bases. Germline-derived CDR1 and CDR2 are GTSNPN and SVGIG (reference sequence). V lost 2 bases and J 4 bases, leaving 11 bases between the germline ends. The CDR3 sequence is 13 residues long. DNA for the CDR3: TGTGCCTGGAGTTCGACAGACCTCTATGGCTACACCTTC. Translated: CAWSSTDLYGYTF.

There are many counts of this clonotype. The chain links TRBV4-3 to TRBJ1-2; 8 bases fit TRBD1. V was pared by 4 bases and J by 5 bases, with 6 bases of the junction left unmatched. The CDR3 totals 14 residues. Germline lookup yields CDR1 LGHNA and CDR2 YSLEER. CDR3 protein: CASSLGTGDYGYTF. DNA for the CDR3: TGCGCCAGCAGCCTAGGGACAGGAGATTATGGCTACACCTTC.

This clonotype was seen ten or more times. The chain carries TRBV6-5 and TRBJ1-1; perhaps TRBD1 as D (6 bases). Looked up from germline, CDR1 is MNHEY and CDR2 is SVGAGI. The CDR3 has 13 amino acids. Trimming took 0 bases from V and 6 from J, leaving 8 bases between them. CDR3 bases: TGTGCCAGCAGTTACTCCGGGGGCTCTGAAGCTTTCTTT. This encodes CASSYSGGSEAFF.

The chain couples TRBV29-1 to TRBJ2-5, with 8 bases identical to TRBD2. With V trimmed by 4 bases and J by 5 bases, 3 bases remained unmatched. CDR1 is SQVTM and CDR2 is ANQGSEA in the germline V gene. The CDR3 is made up of 12 amino acids. CDR3 coding DNA: TGCAGCGTTGGAAGCGGGAGTGAGACCCAGTACTTC. Its translation: CSVGSGSETQYF.

Of note for this clonotype: A read error may produce the germline difference seen at one junction end. The rearrangement links TRBV28 to TRBJ1-2; 9 bases align to TRBD1. The CDR3 has 15 amino acids. Germline assignment: CDR1 MDHEN and CDR2 SYDVKM. CDR3 in amino acids: CASSYRGLFGYGHTF. In nucleotides, the CDR3 is TGTGCCAGCAGTTACAGGGGGCTTTTTGGTTATGGCCACACCTTC.

This clonotype was detected many times. This chain uses TRBV6-2 or TRBV6-3 with TRBJ2-7; D is undetermined. V was shortened by 2 bases and J by 4 bases, with 18 bases between the two germline ends. CDR3 length: 16 residues. The germline V gene has CDR1 MNHEY and CDR2 SVGEGT. The CDR3 loop is CASSYATVGVWYEQYF. The CDR3 bases are TGTGCCAGCAGTTACGCCACGGTAGGAGTGTGGTACGAGCAGTACTTC.

This clonotype occurred a few times. This chain connects TRBV4-2 to TRBJ2-2, with 15 bases matching TRBD2. The CDR3 has 17 amino acids. V was clipped by 0 bases and J by 5 bases; unmatched bases: 1. The germline CDR1 and CDR2 sequences are LGHNA and YNFKEQ. CDR3 in amino acids: CASSQDGTSGGTGELFF. The CDR3 DNA sequence: TGTGCCAGCAGCCAAGATGGGACTAGCGGGGGGACCGGGGAGCTGTTTTTT.

This clonotype was detected ten times or more. The chain recombines TRBV29-1 with TRBJ1-1; D is ambiguous. The CDR3 is made up of 13 amino acids. The V end lost 4 bases, the J end lost 0 bases, and 9 bases lay between the germline ends. Germline loops: CDR1 SQVTM, CDR2 ANQGSEA. The CDR3 nucleotides are TGCAGCGTTGGCCGTATGGTGAACACTGAAGCTTTCTTT. Translated: CSVGRMVNTEAFF.

The CDR3 DNA sequence: TGTGCCAGCAGCCAACGGGGAGGGCCGAAGACCCAGTACTTC. Residues: CASSQRGGPKTQYF. The V and J genes are TRBV7-2 and TRBJ2-5, with 7 bases matching TRBD2. This CDR3 has 14 amino acids. Germline V lookup: CDR1 SGHTA, CDR2 FQGNSA. The J segment lost 6 bases and the V segment lost 5 bases, leaving 9 bases of the junction unmatched.

The chain links TRBV2 to TRBJ2-6, with unresolved D. The CDR3 has 15 amino acids. V shed 7 bases and J shed 2 bases, with 12 bases lying between them. Germline V gene sequence: CDR1 SNHLY, CDR2 FYNNEI. CDR3 sequence reads: CASTPDEAGANVLTF. In nucleotides, the CDR3 is TGTGCCAGCACCCCTGACGAGGCTGGGGCCAACGTCCTGACTTTC.

This rearrangement joins TRBV6-2 or TRBV6-3 to TRBJ2-7; D is possibly TRBD2 (6 bases). Germline V gives CDR1 MNHEY, CDR2 SVGEGT. Trimming took 8 bases from V and 6 from J, leaving 17 bases between them. The length of the CDR3 is 13 residues. CDR3 protein: CASDGGLDAEQYF. CDR3 bases: TGTGCCAGCGACGGGGGACTCGACGCCGAGCAGTACTTC.

This clonotype was observed many times. The J gene is TRBJ2-5, the V gene TRBV20-1; 14 bases are shared with TRBD2. The germline V gene encodes CDR1 DFQATT and CDR2 SNEGSKA (reference sequence). The V and J ends lost 6 bases and 7 bases, in that order; junction bases with no gene match: 13. The CDR3 extends over 16 amino acids. This CDR3 is CSATRTSGGPGGTQYF. CDR3 DNA sequence: TGCAGTGCAACCCGGACTAGCGGGGGGCCCGGAGGGACCCAGTACTTC.

This clonotype was detected ten times or more. The chain links TRBV5-1 to TRBJ2-2; 7 bases map to TRBD1. CDR3 size: 15 residues. The V gene end was trimmed by 5 bases and the J gene end by 1 base; junction bases not matched to a gene: 5. CDR1 SGHRS and CDR2 YFSETQ come from the germline V gene. CDR3 residues: CASRYGQENTGELFF. In DNA form, the CDR3 reads TGCGCCAGCAGATACGGACAGGAGAACACCGGGGAGCTGTTTTTT.

This clonotype was observed many times. The rearrangement joins TRBV20-1 to TRBJ2-7, with 7 bases matching TRBD1. Germline CDR1 and CDR2: DFQATT and SNEGSKA (reference sequence). The J segment lost 1 base and the V segment lost 6 bases, leaving 9 bases of the junction unmatched. This CDR3 is 14 amino acids long. Written as DNA, the CDR3 is TGCAGTGCAAGGACAGGCCGGGGATCCTACGAGCAGTACTTC. This gives the protein CSARTGRGSYEQYF.

This chain connects TRBV28 to TRBJ1-3; no reliable D call. CDR3 length equals 12 residues. The V gene's germline CDR1 is MDHEN and CDR2 SYDVKM. Trimming removed 7 bases from V and 4 bases from J, with 8 bases in between. The CDR3 bases are TGTGCCAGCAACGGGTCCGGAAACACCATATATTTT. This translates into CASNGSGNTIYF.